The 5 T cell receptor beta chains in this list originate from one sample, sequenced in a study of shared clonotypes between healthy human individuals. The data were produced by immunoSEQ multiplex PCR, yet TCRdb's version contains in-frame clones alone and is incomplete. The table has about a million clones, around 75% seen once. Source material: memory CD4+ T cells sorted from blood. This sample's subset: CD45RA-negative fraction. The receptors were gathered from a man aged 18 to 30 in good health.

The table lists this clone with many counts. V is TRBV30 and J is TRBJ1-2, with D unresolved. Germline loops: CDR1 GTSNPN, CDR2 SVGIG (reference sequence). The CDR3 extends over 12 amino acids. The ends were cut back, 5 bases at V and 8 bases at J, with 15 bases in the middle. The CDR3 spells CAWLDQSEGYTF. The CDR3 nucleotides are TGTGCCTGGCTAGATCAGTCCGAGGGCTACACCTTC.

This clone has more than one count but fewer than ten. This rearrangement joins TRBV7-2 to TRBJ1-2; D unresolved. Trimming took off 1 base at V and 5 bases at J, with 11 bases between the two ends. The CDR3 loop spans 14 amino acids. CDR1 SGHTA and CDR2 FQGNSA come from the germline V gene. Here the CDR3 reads CASSLERAVYGYTF. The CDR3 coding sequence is TGTGCCAGCAGCTTAGAACGGGCGGTTTATGGCTACACCTTC.

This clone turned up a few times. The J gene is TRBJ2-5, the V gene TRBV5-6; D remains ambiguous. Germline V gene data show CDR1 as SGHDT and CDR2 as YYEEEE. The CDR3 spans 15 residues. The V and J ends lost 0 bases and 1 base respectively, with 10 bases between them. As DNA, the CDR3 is TGTGCCAGCAGCTTGGCGAAAATAGGCCAAGAGACCCAGTACTTC. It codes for CASSLAKIGQETQYF.

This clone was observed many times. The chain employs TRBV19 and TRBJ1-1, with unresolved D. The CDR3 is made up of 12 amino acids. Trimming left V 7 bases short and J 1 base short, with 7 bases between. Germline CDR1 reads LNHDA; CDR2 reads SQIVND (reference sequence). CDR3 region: CASKESNTEAFF. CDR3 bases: TGTGCCAGTAAGGAGTCGAACACTGAAGCTTTCTTT.

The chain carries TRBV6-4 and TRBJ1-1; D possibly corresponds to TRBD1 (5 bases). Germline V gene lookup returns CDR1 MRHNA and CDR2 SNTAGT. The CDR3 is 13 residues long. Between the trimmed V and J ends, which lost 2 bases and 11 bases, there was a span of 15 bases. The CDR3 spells CASSDHGAVGAFF. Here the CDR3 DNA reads TGTGCCAGCAGTGACCACGGGGCAGTGGGGGCTTTCTTT.